This T cell receptor beta chain was sequenced during a study of blood T cell repertoires in COVID-19. Study-level information: Sites across the United States, Italy and Spain contributed samples from acute and convalescent COVID-19. PBMCs, B-cell-depleted T cells, or T cells provided the cDNA or gDNA that made up the material.

V shed 2 bases and J 0 bases; nucleotides not matched to a gene: 5. Germline assignment: CDR1 MDHEN and CDR2 SYDVKM. The CDR3 is 17 amino acids. Only in-frame clones appear in the TCRdb table, and some are missing; sequencing was by immunoSEQ multiplex PCR. The sample has over 95,000 clones, roughly 90% seen once. The rearrangement joins TRBV28 to TRBJ2-4; 9 bases are shared with TRBD2. Input material: peripheral blood. The sequence was obtained from a woman aged 70-85 years who had recovered from COVID-19. The CDR3 reads CASSLGSGGLAKNIQYF. For the CDR3, the DNA is TGTGCCAGCAGTTTAGGTAGCGGGGGCCTAGCCAAAAACATTCAGTACTTC. The entire variable domain, with the rest obtained from reference TRBV28 and TRBJ2-4, is as follows: DVKVTQSSRYLVKRTGEKVFLECVQDMDHENMFWYRQDPGLGLRLIYFSYDVKMKEKGDIPEGYSVSREKKERFSLILESASTNQTSMYLCASSLGSGGLAKNIQYFGAGTRLSVL.